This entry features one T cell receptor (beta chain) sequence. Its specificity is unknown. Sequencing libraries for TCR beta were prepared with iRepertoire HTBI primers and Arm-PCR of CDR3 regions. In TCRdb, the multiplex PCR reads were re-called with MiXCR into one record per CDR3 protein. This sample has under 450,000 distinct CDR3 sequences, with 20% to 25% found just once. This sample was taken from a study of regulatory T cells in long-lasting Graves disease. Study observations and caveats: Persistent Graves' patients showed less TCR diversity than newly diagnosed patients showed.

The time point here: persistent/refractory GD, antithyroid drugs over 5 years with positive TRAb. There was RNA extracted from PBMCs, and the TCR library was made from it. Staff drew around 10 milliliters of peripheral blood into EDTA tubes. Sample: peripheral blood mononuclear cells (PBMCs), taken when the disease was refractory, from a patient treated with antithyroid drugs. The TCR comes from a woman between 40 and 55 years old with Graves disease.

The CDR3 is CASSLGGAYGYTF. In DNA, the CDR3 is TGTGCCAGCAGCTTAGGGGGAGCTTATGGCTACACCTTC. The chain uses TRBV5-4 and TRBJ1-2, with TRBD1 as a possible D gene (6 bases). The CDR3 runs to 13 residues. Germline CDR1 reads SGHNT; CDR2 reads YYREEE (reference sequence). V lost 2 bases to trimming and J lost 5 bases, with 10 bases between them.